This passage covers 29 T cell receptor beta chains from one sample sequenced in a study of blood T cell repertoires in COVID-19. This table comes from immunoSEQ multiplex PCR, and its TCRdb copy is limited to in-frame clones, with some not included. Among hundreds of thousands of clones listed, around 90% were seen once. The sequencing input was peripheral blood. The receptors were gathered from a woman between 18 and 30 years old who had recovered from COVID-19.

The chain combines TRBV5-5 with TRBJ1-3; D might be TRBD1 (5 bases). V dropped 0 bases and J dropped 14 bases, with 15 bases sitting between them. There are 13 residues in the CDR3. Germline CDR1 is SGHKS and CDR2 is YYEKEE (reference sequence). The CDR3 nucleotides are TGTGCCAGCAGCTTGGAACAGGACCGACAGTTATATTTT. This sequence encodes CASSLEQDRQLYF.

The chain combines TRBV18 with TRBJ2-3, with 13 bases lining up with TRBD2. Germline CDR1 reads KGHSH; CDR2 reads LQKENI. The CDR3 runs 18 residues. V gave up 2 bases and J gave up 6 bases; unmatched junction bases: 11. CDR3: CASSPTYSGTSGTDTQYF. The CDR3 nucleotides are TGTGCCAGCTCACCAACTTACTCCGGGACTAGCGGGACGGATACGCAGTATTTT.

This clone was seen once. The V and J genes are TRBV9 and TRBJ2-1; TRBD2 agrees at 7 bases. This CDR3 is built from 16 residues. V trimming: 3 bases; J trimming: 0 bases; junction bases outside the gene matches: 6. CDR1 is SGDLS, CDR2 YYNGEE, per germline. CDR3 DNA: TGTGCCAGCAGCGGTCTAGCGGTGAGCTCCTACAATGAGCAGTTCTTC. Protein product: CASSGLAVSSYNEQFF.

This chain uses TRBV19 with TRBJ1-1; D gene ambiguous. V dropped 2 bases and J dropped 0 bases, with 13 bases sitting between them. This CDR3 has 16 amino acids. Germline V gives CDR1 LNHDA, CDR2 SQIVND (reference sequence). Here the CDR3 reads CASSIMERSMNTEAFF. The CDR3 DNA reads TGTGCCAGTAGTATAATGGAGAGGTCCATGAACACTGAAGCTTTCTTT.

The genes are TRBV23-1 and TRBJ2-5; 15 bases align to TRBD2. TRBV23-1 belongs to the ORF category, with a function that is uncertain. The J segment lost 7 bases and the V segment lost 0 bases, leaving 6 bases of the junction unmatched. The CDR3 is 17 residues long. The CDR3 DNA sequence: TGCGCCAGCAGTCAATCGGGACTAGCGGGAGGCCCCACGACCCAGTACTTC. It encodes CASSQSGLAGGPTTQYF.

V gene TRBV11-2 combines with J gene TRBJ2-1, with 16 bases identical to TRBD2. CDR3 length equals 16 residues. V shed 5 bases, J shed 10 bases, and the junction held 8 bases outside the gene matches. Per the germline V gene, CDR1 is SGHAT and CDR2 is FQNNGV. The CDR3 loop reads CASSPGTSGRAGEQFF. The CDR3 DNA reads as TGTGCCAGCAGCCCCGGGACTAGCGGGAGGGCAGGCGAGCAGTTCTTC.

V usage is TRBV27 and J usage is TRBJ1-1; D gene unclear. V lost 8 bases, J lost 3 bases, and 10 bases lay in between. The germline V gene has CDR1 MNHEY and CDR2 SMNVEV (reference sequence). There are 12 residues in the CDR3. CDR3 DNA sequence: TGTGCCAGCTGGCAGGATTACACTGAAGCTTTCTTT. Its protein is CASWQDYTEAFF.

This CDR3 is CSARGAYGYTF. In DNA form, the CDR3 reads TGCAGTGCTAGAGGAGCCTATGGCTACACCTTC. This chain joins TRBV20-1 and TRBJ1-2; D is unresolved. The V gene's germline CDR1 is DFQATT and CDR2 SNEGSKA (reference sequence). Deletions cut 1 base from V and 4 bases from J, with 4 bases between. The CDR3 sequence is 11 residues long.

The chain combines TRBV6-9 with TRBJ1-2; D is ambiguous. CDR3 size: 12 residues. Germline CDR1 and CDR2: MNHGY and SVAAGI. Trimming took off 4 bases at V and 12 bases at J, with 15 bases between the two ends. The CDR3 loop is CASSWSNPSNTF. The CDR3 DNA sequence: TGTGCCAGCAGTTGGTCGAATCCATCTAACACCTTC.

V and J are TRBV9 and TRBJ2-1; 7 bases are a match to TRBD1. V was pared by 0 bases and J by 6 bases, with 9 bases of the junction left unmatched. There are 16 residues in the CDR3. Germline V lookup: CDR1 SGDLS, CDR2 YYNGEE. The chain's CDR3 is CASSVVNGQVSNEQFF. The CDR3 DNA reads TGTGCCAGCAGCGTAGTTAACGGACAGGTATCCAATGAGCAGTTCTTC.

The count of this clone is one. The chain links TRBV10-3 to TRBJ1-4, with D tentatively TRBD1 (5 bases). Germline V gene data show CDR1 as ENHRY and CDR2 as SYGVKD. The CDR3 consists of 15 residues. Trimming pared 6 bases from V and 4 bases from J, leaving 15 bases between. CDR3 sequence (DNA): TGTGCCATCAGCAATACAGACGGGGGTAATGAAAAACTGTTTTTT. Its protein is CAISNTDGGNEKLFF.

This clone occurred once. The J gene is TRBJ2-5, the V gene TRBV7-8; 16 positions agree with TRBD2. This CDR3 spans 19 amino acids. CDR1 is SGHVS and CDR2 is FQNEAQ in the germline V gene. V gave up 5 bases and J gave up 5 bases; unmatched junction bases: 14. CDR3 DNA: TGTGCCAGCAGCGGGAGGGGACTAGCGGGAGGGCCGGGAAAGGAGACCCAGTACTTC. Protein sequence: CASSGRGLAGGPGKETQYF.

The V and J genes are TRBV2 and TRBJ2-1; TRBD2 is a possible D gene (6 bases). Trimming took off 9 bases at V and 6 bases at J, with 15 bases between the two ends. The CDR3 is 13 residues long. The germline gives CDR1 SNHLY, CDR2 FYNNEI. CDR3 nucleotides: TGTGCCAGTCGGGACTCCAGAGGCAATGAGCAGTTCTTC. It translates to CASRDSRGNEQFF.

This chain connects TRBV19 to TRBJ2-5; TRBD1 matches at 7 bases. CDR1 is LNHDA, CDR2 SQIVND, per germline (reference sequence). With 4 bases clipped from V and 3 bases from J, the junction kept 2 bases outside the gene matches. CDR3 size: 13 residues. In DNA form, the CDR3 reads TGTGCCAGTAGTACCACAGGGGAAGAGACCCAGTACTTC. Its translation: CASSTTGEETQYF.

The rearrangement links TRBV25-1 to TRBJ2-2; D gene uncertain. V lost 2 bases and J lost 2, with 6 bases in between. CDR1 and CDR2 (germline): MGHDK, SYGVNS. CDR3 size: 14 residues. This CDR3 is CASSENRNTGELFF. The CDR3 DNA follows: TGTGCCAGCAGTGAAAACAGAAACACCGGGGAGCTGTTTTTT.

J is TRBJ1-6 and V is TRBV19; TRBD1 agrees at 12 bases. This CDR3 spans 17 amino acids. V shed 1 base and J 5 bases; nucleotides not matched to a gene: 3. Looked up from germline, CDR1 is LNHDA and CDR2 is SQIVND (reference sequence). The CDR3 loop reads CASSIVGQGADNSPLHF. The CDR3 nucleotides read TGTGCCAGTAGTATAGTGGGACAGGGGGCTGATAATTCACCCCTCCACTTT.

The V gene is TRBV11-2, the J gene TRBJ1-2; D not resolved. Germline values: CDR1 SGHAT, CDR2 FQNNGV. The CDR3 spans 14 residues. V was clipped by 0 bases and J by 2 bases, with 7 bases between them. The CDR3 DNA follows: TGTGCCAGCAGCTTAGAGACACCGAACTATGGCTACACCTTC. Translating it yields CASSLETPNYGYTF.

V is TRBV5-5 and J is TRBJ2-3; TRBD2 matches at 7 bases. J gave up 4 bases and V 4 bases, and 15 bases lay outside the gene matches. The CDR3 is made up of 17 amino acids. In germline, CDR1 is SGHKS, CDR2 YYEKEE (reference sequence). The CDR3 nucleotides are TGTGCCAGCAGCCCCTTGGGAGGGAAAGTTTCCCCAGATACGCAGTATTTT. This gives the protein CASSPLGGKVSPDTQYF.

The chain has TRBV10-1 and TRBJ2-3, with 13 positions matching TRBD2. Looked up from germline, CDR1 is WNHNN and CDR2 is SYGVQD (reference sequence). CDR3 length equals 15 residues. V dropped 4 bases and J dropped 4; count of bases not matched to a gene: 2. This CDR3 reads CASSGTSGSPDTQYF. CDR3 DNA: TGCGCCAGCAGTGGGACTAGCGGGAGCCCAGATACGCAGTATTTT.

Only one count was recorded for this clone. CDR3 residues: CASSVSRTGVTEAFF. CDR3 DNA: TGTGCCAGCAGCGTATCCAGGACAGGGGTTACTGAAGCTTTCTTT. This sequence joins TRBV9 and TRBJ1-1; 9 bases line up with TRBD1. V gave up 1 base and J gave up 5 bases; unmatched junction bases: 6. The CDR3 sequence is 15 residues long. In germline, CDR1 is SGDLS, CDR2 YYNGEE.

The J gene is TRBJ1-6, the V gene TRBV30, with 12 bases aligning to TRBD1. CDR1 is GTSNPN and CDR2 is SVGIG in the germline V gene (reference sequence). The CDR3 spans 14 residues. The V gene end was trimmed by 8 bases and the J gene end by 6 bases; junction bases not matched to a gene: 5. CDR3 amino acids: CARDRGLRNSPLHF. DNA of the CDR3: TGTGCCAGGGACAGGGGGCTTCGTAATTCACCCCTCCACTTT. Filled out from reference TRBV30 and TRBJ1-6, the complete variable domain reads SQTIHQWPATLVQPVGSPLSLECTVEGTSNPNLYWYRQAAGRGLQLLFYSVGIGQISSEVPQNLSASRPQDRQFILSSKKLLLSDSGFYLCARDRGLRNSPLHFGNGTRLTVT.

The genes are TRBV18 and TRBJ2-3; no clear D. The CDR3 is made up of 12 amino acids. Trimming shortened V by 6 bases and J by 0 bases, and 4 bases separated the two germline ends. CDR1 is KGHSH, CDR2 LQKENI, per germline. This CDR3 is CASSPSTDTQYF. In nucleotides, the CDR3 is TGTGCCAGCTCCCCTAGCACAGATACGCAGTATTTT.

V is TRBV2 and J is TRBJ2-7, with D possibly matching TRBD1 (5 bases). Germline V gene data show CDR1 as SNHLY and CDR2 as FYNNEI. CDR3 size: 15 residues. Trimming shortened V by 2 bases and J by 6 bases, and 17 bases separated the two germline ends. The CDR3 DNA follows: TGTGCCAGCAGTGAAAGGGCAGGGCCTCTGGGCGAGCAGTACGTC. This codes for CASSERAGPLGEQYV.

The V and J genes are TRBV18 and TRBJ2-5; 10 nucleotides agree with TRBD2. Trimming took 4 bases from V and 5 from J; bases not matched to a gene: 7. The CDR3 runs to 15 residues. Per germline, CDR1 KGHSH and CDR2 LQKENI. The CDR3, as DNA: TGTGCCAGCTCACGTCGGACTAGCGGTGTGGAGACCCAGTACTTC. It codes for CASSRRTSGVETQYF.

The chain joins TRBV5-6 to TRBJ1-2, with TRBD1 identical over 7 bases. Germline loops: CDR1 SGHDT, CDR2 YYEEEE. With V trimmed by 4 bases and J by 8 bases, 5 bases remained unmatched. The CDR3 is 12 residues long. CDR3 residues: CASSPRDSGYTF. Written as DNA, the CDR3 is TGTGCCAGCAGCCCTCGGGACAGCGGCTACACCTTC.

The chain employs TRBV6-2 or TRBV6-3 and TRBJ2-1, with D unresolved. V lost 4 bases, J lost 0 bases, and 13 bases lay in between. This CDR3 has 16 amino acids. CDR1 is MNHEY, CDR2 SVGEGT, per germline. CDR3 in amino acids: CASSSYFRSSYNEQFF. The CDR3 DNA follows: TGTGCCAGCAGTTCCTACTTCCGGAGCTCCTACAATGAGCAGTTCTTC.

A word on this clone: This specimen includes other DNA sequences encoding the same CDR3. The rearrangement links TRBV19 to TRBJ1-2; 12 nucleotides align to TRBD1. Trimming removed 4 bases from V and 5 bases from J; junction bases left unmatched: 14. The CDR3 consists of 18 residues. Germline values: CDR1 LNHDA, CDR2 SQIVND (reference sequence). Here the CDR3 DNA reads TGTGCCAGTAGTACGCGGGGGACAGGGGGCGGGGGTTTGTATGGCTACACCTTC. Amino acid sequence: CASSTRGTGGGGLYGYTF. The full variable domain, completed using reference TRBV19 and TRBJ1-2, is DGGITQSPKYLFRKEGQNVTLSCEQNLNHDAMYWYRQDPGQGLRLIYYSQIVNDFQKGDIAEGYSVSREKKESFPLTVTSAQKNPTAFYLCASSTRGTGGGGLYGYTFGSGTRLTVV.

The chain uses TRBV27 and TRBJ1-1; perhaps TRBD1 as D (5 bases). Trimming took 3 bases from V and 0 from J, leaving 8 bases between them. The CDR3 covers 14 residues. Germline V gene sequence: CDR1 MNHEY, CDR2 SMNVEV (reference sequence). This chain's CDR3 is CASSFGGMNTEAFF. For the CDR3, the DNA is TGTGCCAGCAGTTTCGGGGGGATGAACACTGAAGCTTTCTTT.

This clone was recorded once. The chain combines TRBV11-3 with TRBJ1-4; D ambiguous. Trimming pared 4 bases from V and 3 bases from J, leaving 12 bases between. The V gene's germline CDR1 is SGHNT and CDR2 YENEEA. The CDR3 is 15 residues long. As DNA, the CDR3 is TGTGCCAGCAGCTACCTTACGTCGGCTAATGAAAAACTGTTTTTT. Its protein product is CASSYLTSANEKLFF.